Below, 18 T cell receptor beta chains from the same sample are listed, as sequenced in a study of shared T cell receptors in the human thymus. The method was immunoSEQ multiplex PCR; TCRdb's version includes in-frame clones alone and lacks a portion of them. The table has some 720,000 clones, roughly 90% seen once. These data were also filed under a second study, of human thymus T cells.

The sequenced sample was thymocytes. The receptors here all came from a boy under three years old with a congenital heart defect.

The V gene is TRBV25-1, the J gene TRBJ2-1; D may be TRBD2 (5 bases). Trimming removed 4 bases at V and 0 bases at J, with 13 bases between. The CDR3 spans 16 residues. CDR1 is MGHDK and CDR2 is SYGVNS in the germline V gene. The CDR3: CASSAPDYLSYNEQFF. DNA of the CDR3: TGTGCCAGCAGTGCGCCCGACTACCTCTCCTACAATGAGCAGTTCTTC.

V usage is TRBV6-1 and J usage is TRBJ2-7, with 8 bases lining up with TRBD1. The length of the CDR3 is 18 residues. Unmatched junction bases numbered 18, after V lost 2 bases and J lost 6 bases. In germline, CDR1 is MNHNS, CDR2 SASEGT. CDR3 sequence reads: CASSECRNRGFVSGEQYF. The CDR3 nucleotides read TGTGCCAGCAGTGAATGCCGGAACAGGGGGTTCGTTTCGGGCGAGCAGTACTTC.

V and J are TRBV13 and TRBJ2-5, with TRBD2 identical over 12 bases. The CDR3 runs 19 residues. From germline, CDR1 is PRHDT and CDR2 FYEKMQ (reference sequence). With 4 bases clipped from V and 4 bases from J, the junction kept 16 bases outside the gene matches. The DNA for the CDR3 is TGTGCCAGCAGCTCAACGGGGCTAGCGGGAGGGAAGGGGGGAGAGACCCAGTACTTC. It translates to CASSSTGLAGGKGGETQYF.

The chain uses TRBV29-1 and TRBJ2-1, with D possibly TRBD2 on 5 matching bases. Germline lookup yields CDR1 SQVTM and CDR2 ANQGSEA. This CDR3 is 13 amino acids long. V dropped 4 bases and J dropped 10 bases, with 17 bases sitting between them. The CDR3 DNA follows: TGCAGCGTTGGGACTGAGGCAGGCATCGAGCAGTTCTTC. Protein product: CSVGTEAGIEQFF.

The chain joins TRBV4-2 to TRBJ2-7; 10 nucleotides agree with TRBD2. The CDR3 has 15 residues. The junction had 5 bases not matched to a gene; V was cut back by 1 base and J by 5 bases. The V gene's germline CDR1 is LGHNA and CDR2 YNFKEQ. CDR3 sequence reads: CASSQVGLAGDEQYF. The CDR3 nucleotides read TGTGCCAGCAGCCAAGTAGGCCTAGCGGGAGACGAGCAGTACTTC.

The V and J genes are TRBV6-5 and TRBJ2-7; D gene uncertain. Trimming removed 10 bases from V and 0 bases from J, with 16 bases in between. The CDR3 is 14 amino acids. Germline V lookup: CDR1 MNHEY, CDR2 SVGAGI. The CDR3 DNA reads TGTGCCACCGCCCCCGGGTGGAACTCCTACGAGCAGTACTTC. As protein: CATAPGWNSYEQYF.

This rearrangement joins TRBV7-9 to TRBJ2-1; the match to TRBD2 covers 9 bases. In germline, CDR1 is SEHNR, CDR2 FQNEAQ (reference sequence). There are 15 residues in the CDR3. Trimming cost V 5 bases and J 7 bases; bases outside gene matches: 9. The CDR3 sequence is CASSEIDSGRNEQFF. The CDR3 nucleotides read TGTGCCAGCAGCGAAATAGATAGCGGGAGAAATGAGCAGTTCTTC.

CDR3 sequence reads: CASSFETRDRYSYEQYF. As DNA, the CDR3 is TGTGCCAGCAGTTTCGAGACTCGGGACAGGTATTCCTACGAGCAGTACTTC. The genes are TRBV28 and TRBJ2-7, with 8 bases matching TRBD1. Trimming removed 3 bases from V and 1 base from J; junction bases left unmatched: 11. Germline V lookup: CDR1 MDHEN, CDR2 SYDVKM. This CDR3 comprises 17 residues.

The chain has TRBV5-1 and TRBJ2-7; D is undetermined. V lost 0 bases and J 3 bases, leaving 13 bases between the germline ends. Germline V gene sequence: CDR1 SGHRS, CDR2 YFSETQ. The CDR3 contains 15 residues. CDR3 sequence reads: CASSLELRLNYEQYF. CDR3 nucleotide sequence: TGCGCCAGCAGCTTGGAGCTCAGGCTGAACTACGAGCAGTACTTC. The full variable domain, rest sourced from reference TRBV5-1 and TRBJ2-7, is KAGVTQTPRYLIKTRGQQVTLSCSPISGHRSVSWYQQTPGQGLQFLFEYFSETQRNKGNFPGRFSGRQFSNSRSEMNVSTLELGDSALYLCASSLELRLNYEQYFGPGTRLTVT.

V gene TRBV5-6 combines with J gene TRBJ2-1; 7 bases agree with TRBD2. Trimming removed 0 bases from V and 9 bases from J; junction bases left unmatched: 12. Per the germline V gene, CDR1 is SGHDT and CDR2 is YYEEEE. This CDR3 contains 16 residues. This CDR3 is CASSLVRRGSNCEQFF. As DNA, the CDR3 is TGTGCCAGCAGCTTGGTCCGGCGCGGGAGTAATTGTGAGCAGTTCTTC.

The CDR3 loop is CASSPDRRSAYEQYF. CDR3 sequence (DNA): TGTGCCAGCAGCCCAGACAGACGATCCGCCTACGAGCAGTACTTC. V and J are TRBV6-5 and TRBJ2-7; tentatively, D is TRBD1 (5 bases). V lost 6 bases and J lost 2, with 17 bases in between. There are 15 residues in the CDR3. From germline, CDR1 is MNHEY and CDR2 SVGAGI.

This clone occurred a few times. The V and J genes are TRBV5-1 and TRBJ2-5; 7 bases are a match to TRBD2. J gave up 4 bases and V 0 bases, and 15 bases lay outside the gene matches. From germline, CDR1 is SGHRS and CDR2 YFSETQ. The CDR3 contains 18 residues. CDR3 amino acids: CASSLGVLAERGIETQYF. CDR3 coding DNA: TGCGCCAGCAGCTTGGGTGTCCTAGCGGAGAGGGGTATAGAGACCCAGTACTTC.

V gene TRBV21-1 combines with J gene TRBJ2-5; the table gives TRBD2 as D, unverified against the DNA. TRBV21-1 counts as a pseudogene. The CDR3 sequence is 15 residues long. CDR3 sequence (DNA): TGTGCCAGCAGCCCGCGCGCGGGGGCTCAAGAGACCCAGTACTTC. The encoded protein is CASSPRAGAQETQYF.

V gene TRBV13 combines with J gene TRBJ2-3; 8 nucleotides match TRBD2. J was trimmed by 2 bases and V by 4 bases; bases with no gene match: 8. CDR1 and CDR2 from the germline V gene are PRHDT and FYEKMQ (reference sequence). The CDR3 length is 16 residues. The CDR3 bases are TGTGCCAGCAGCTCACCAGCGGGAGAGGTCACAGATACGCAGTATTTT. It translates to CASSSPAGEVTDTQYF.

The chain couples TRBV4-3 to TRBJ1-2; 10 nucleotides match TRBD1. In germline, CDR1 is LGHNA, CDR2 YSLEER. V shed 1 base and J 7 bases; nucleotides not matched to a gene: 6. This CDR3 contains 15 residues. CDR3 DNA: TGCGCCAGCAGCCAAGTGCGACAGGGGGCGCGTGGCTACACCTTC. Residues: CASSQVRQGARGYTF.

This chain uses TRBV14 with TRBJ2-3; D is undetermined. Per germline, CDR1 SGHDN and CDR2 FVKESK. V lost 2 bases and J lost 6, with 9 bases in between. The CDR3 sequence is 13 residues long. The CDR3 loop reads CASSQRHPDTQYF. The CDR3 DNA sequence: TGTGCCAGCAGCCAAAGACACCCCGATACGCAGTATTTT.

V usage is TRBV6-4 and J usage is TRBJ2-2, with TRBD1 as a possible D gene (6 bases). V lost 6 bases to trimming and J lost 5 bases, with 13 bases between them. Germline assignment: CDR1 MRHNA and CDR2 SNTAGT. This CDR3 is built from 14 residues. The CDR3 sequence: CASRPGQLTGELFF. The CDR3 DNA is TGTGCCAGCAGACCTGGACAGCTAACCGGGGAGCTGTTTTTT.

The table lists this clone with a few counts. Here the CDR3 DNA reads TGTGCCAGTAGTATCGTGCGGGAAGGAAAACTGTTTTTT. Translation: CASSIVREGKLFF. V usage is TRBV19 and J usage is TRBJ1-4; D gene ambiguous. Trimming removed 3 bases from V and 10 bases from J, with 12 bases in between. Germline CDR1 reads LNHDA; CDR2 reads SQIVND (reference sequence). The CDR3 consists of 13 residues.